This entry lists 23 T cell receptor beta chains sequenced from one sample in a study of tumor and adjacent non-tumor tissue in lung cancer. This sample's RNA came from whole unsorted tissue. The library came from three nested PCR rounds adapted from ARM-PCR protocols. MiXCR, run by TCRdb on the multiplex PCR reads, gives a single entry per CDR3 protein. The sample gives about 110,000 distinct CDR3 sequences, under 90% of which show up once; 20% to 25% is in the top ten. Sequencing was done on a sample of lung tumor tissue. The receptors were gathered from a man aged 65 to 85 with non-small cell lung cancer.

This clonotype was observed at least ten times. The genes are TRBV28 and TRBJ1-6; 7 positions agree with TRBD1. Germline CDR1 reads MDHEN; CDR2 reads SYDVKM. Trimming took 7 bases from V and 9 from J; bases not matched to a gene: 12. The CDR3 extends over 15 amino acids. The CDR3 coding sequence is TGTGCCAGCACAGGCGACAGGGCGGAACGTTCACCCCTCCACTTT. Protein: CASTGDRAERSPLHF.

The chain couples TRBV29-1 to TRBJ2-3; 8 positions match TRBD2. Per germline, CDR1 SQVTM and CDR2 ANQGSEA. The CDR3 runs to 13 residues. Trimming at V came to 3 bases and at J to 6 bases, leaving 5 bases not matched to a gene. The CDR3 DNA follows: TGCAGCGTTGAGGCGGGGGGAACGGATACGCAGTATTTT. It yields the protein CSVEAGGTDTQYF.

This clonotype was found once. The junction does not match germline at one end; this may be a read error. The rearrangement joins TRBV11-1 to TRBJ2-7, with D perhaps matching TRBD2 (6 bases). The CDR3 is 14 residues long. Germline V gives CDR1 SGHAT, CDR2 FQDESV (reference sequence). CDR3 amino acids: CASHPPGLSYEQYF. CDR3 DNA sequence: TGTGCCAGCCATCCTCCGGGACTGAGCTACGAGCAGTATTTC. Filled out from reference TRBV11-1 and TRBJ2-7, the complete variable domain reads EAEVAQSPRYKITEKSQAVAFWCDPISGHATLYWYRQILGQGPELLVQFQDESVVDDSQLPKDRFSAERLKGVDSTLKIQPAELGDSAMYLCASHPPGLSYEQYFGPGTRLTVT.

V and J are TRBV5-6 and TRBJ2-5; maybe TRBD1 (5 bases). Trimming left V 4 bases short and J 4 bases short, with 14 bases between. The CDR3 totals 14 residues. Germline V gene lookup returns CDR1 SGHDT and CDR2 YYEEEE. This chain's CDR3 is CASSRYFRVETQYF. The CDR3 nucleotides read TGTGCCAGCAGCAGGTACTTCAGGGTAGAGACCCAGTACTTC.

Comments on this clonotype: One junction end disagrees with the germline gene, perhaps due to a read error. This rearrangement joins TRBV28 to TRBJ2-7; the match to TRBD1 covers 8 bases. This CDR3 spans 14 amino acids. Germline CDR1 is MDHEN and CDR2 is SYDVKM. The CDR3 region is CTSSPQGAKDEQYF. CDR3 DNA: TGTACCAGCAGTCCGCAGGGGGCGAAGGACGAGCAGTACTTC.

The rearrangement uses TRBV6-5 and TRBJ2-7; D is undetermined. The CDR3 spans 14 residues. Looked up from germline, CDR1 is MNHEY and CDR2 is SVGAGI. Trimming took 10 bases from V and 2 from J, leaving 18 bases between them. The CDR3 bases are TGTGCCAACAGACCCGGACCGAGAACCTACGAGCAGTACTTC. This sequence encodes CANRPGPRTYEQYF.

About this clonotype: A read error may explain this, as a much larger clone is one base away. The genes are TRBV20-1 and TRBJ2-1; TRBD1 is a possible D gene (6 bases). This CDR3 contains 14 residues. Germline V gene data show CDR1 as DFQATT and CDR2 as SNEGSKA (reference sequence). The ends were cut back, 6 bases at V and 9 bases at J, with 21 bases in the middle. The CDR3 loop is CSASRGTKHIEQFF. In DNA, the CDR3 is TGCAGTGCCTCAAGGGGGACCAAACACATTGAGCAGTTCTTC.

The chain is built from TRBV5-4 and TRBJ2-1; no firm D call. The germline V gene encodes CDR1 SGHNT and CDR2 YYREEE (reference sequence). The CDR3 is 15 residues long. In nucleotides, the CDR3 is TGTACCATCAGTTTTTCATCCCAGATGAGCAATGAGCAGTTCTTC. It yields the protein CTISFSSQMSNEQFF.

Turning to this clonotype: The junction departs from the called germline gene at one end, perhaps through a read error. The chain uses TRBV7-8 and TRBJ2-7; maybe TRBD2 (5 bases). The germline V gene has CDR1 SGHVS and CDR2 FQNEAQ. The CDR3 extends over 16 amino acids. CDR3 DNA: TGTGCCAGCAGCTCGTCCGGGCTAGAGGGAATTTACGAGCAATACTTC. Its translation: CASSSSGLEGIYEQYF. The whole variable domain, remainder taken from reference TRBV7-8 and TRBJ2-7, is GAGVSQSPRYKVAKRGQDVALRCDPISGHVSLFWYQQALGQGPEFLTYFQNEAQLDKSGLPSDRFFAERPEGSVSTLKIQRTQQEDSAVYLCASSSSGLEGIYEQYFGPGTRLTVT.

A single count supports this clonotype. The chain uses TRBV6-2 or TRBV6-3 and TRBJ1-2; unclear D gene. Germline lookup yields CDR1 MNHEY and CDR2 SVGEGT. This CDR3 contains 11 residues. V gave up 10 bases and J gave up 5 bases, with 11 bases separating them. The chain's CDR3 is CANGLSYGYTF. For the CDR3, the DNA is TGTGCCAACGGTCTCTCATATGGCTACACCTTC.

This chain joins TRBV4-2 and TRBJ2-5, with 8 nucleotides matching TRBD2. The CDR3 extends over 17 amino acids. CDR1 and CDR2 from the germline V gene are LGHNA and YNFKEQ. Germline trimming cut 2 bases from V and 2 bases from J; bases unmatched to any gene: 10. CDR3 sequence reads: CASSQLVTSGRQETQYF. In DNA, the CDR3 is TGTGCCAGCAGCCAACTTGTCACCAGCGGGAGACAAGAGACCCAGTACTTC.

The gene calls are TRBV6-5 and TRBJ2-7; D might be TRBD2 (5 bases). The CDR3 contains 14 residues. The V gene's germline CDR1 is MNHEY and CDR2 SVGAGI. V lost 11 bases to trimming and J lost 0 bases, with 17 bases between them. CDR3 sequence: CACTPLASSYEQYF. The CDR3 nucleotides read TGTGCCTGCACCCCCTTAGCGTCCTCCTACGAGCAGTACTTC.

Note on this clonotype: Mismatch with germline at one junction end may stem from a read error. This chain uses TRBV12-3 or TRBV12-4 with TRBJ1-1; perhaps TRBD1 as D (5 bases). The CDR3 loop spans 13 amino acids. CDR3 sequence reads: CTSSFYRYTEAFF. CDR3 sequence (DNA): TGTACCAGCAGTTTCTACAGGTACACTGAAGCTTTCTTT.

About this clonotype itself: Germline is not matched at one junction end, which may reflect a read error. The V gene is TRBV29-1, the J gene TRBJ1-2; D gene ambiguous. The CDR3 spans 14 residues. Looked up from germline, CDR1 is SQVTM and CDR2 is ANQGSEA. CDR3 loop: CNVEDSMRAYGYTF. CDR3 nucleotide sequence: TGCAACGTTGAAGATTCAATGAGGGCCTATGGCTACACCTTC.

The V and J genes are TRBV4-1 and TRBJ2-5; TRBD1 might be the D (6 bases). From germline, CDR1 is MGHRA and CDR2 YSYEKL. V shed 8 bases and J shed 4 bases, with 14 bases lying between them. CDR3 length equals 13 residues. The CDR3 here is CASQQWGRETQYF. The CDR3 DNA follows: TGCGCCAGCCAACAGTGGGGGCGAGAGACCCAGTACTTC.

Worth noting for this clonotype: Lacking the conserved final phenylalanine or tryptophan, this CDR3 likely reflects a read error. J is TRBJ1-1 and V is TRBV29-1; the D is unclear. Trimming shortened V by 3 bases and J by 3 bases, and 14 bases separated the two germline ends. The CDR3 totals 14 residues. Per the germline V gene, CDR1 is SQVTM and CDR2 is ANQGSEA. CDR3 nucleotides: TGCAGCGTTGAGGTTGGAGGCATGTACACTGAAGCTTTCATT. Protein: CSVEVGGMYTEAFI.

The rearrangement uses TRBV6-6 and TRBJ2-7; D ambiguous. V was trimmed by 0 bases and J by 0 bases, leaving 12 bases between them. Germline lookup yields CDR1 MNHNY and CDR2 SVGAGI (reference sequence). The CDR3 is 16 amino acids. The CDR3 DNA sequence: TGTGCCAGCAGTTACTCGGTTAGCTGGTACTCCTACGAGCAGTACTTC. Translating it yields CASSYSVSWYSYEQYF.

As for this clonotype: Since no conserved phenylalanine or tryptophan closes the CDR3, a read error is the likely cause. The rearrangement links TRBV12-3 or TRBV12-4 to TRBJ2-1; a weak D match, TRBD1 (5 bases). CDR3 length: 17 residues. Trimming stripped 1 base from V and 11 bases from J, with 24 bases between. This CDR3 is CASSLGQPVTYHIQQFL. The CDR3 DNA reads TGTGCCAGCAGTTTAGGACAGCCGGTTACTTACCACATTCAGCAGTTCCTC.

This clonotype was seen a handful of times. The conserved phenylalanine or tryptophan normally closing the CDR3 is absent here, so this likely arose from a read error. The chain combines TRBV11-2 with TRBJ2-1, with 7 bases matching TRBD2. This CDR3 has 18 residues. Germline V CDR1 and CDR2: SGHAT, FQNNGV. The CDR3 sequence: CASSLHVREWASYDEQFI. CDR3 nucleotide sequence: TGTGCCAGCAGCTTACATGTGCGGGAGTGGGCCTCCTACGATGAGCAGTTCATC.

Comments on this clonotype: One end of the junction varies from germline; a read error may be responsible. The rearrangement joins TRBV6-1 to TRBJ2-5; 8 bases are a match to TRBD2. Germline CDR1 is MNHNS and CDR2 is SASEGT. The CDR3 loop spans 12 amino acids. CDR3 nucleotides: TGTGCCAGCTGTGATCAGCGGGAGACCAGGTACTTC. It translates to CASCDQRETRYF.

The J gene is TRBJ1-1, the V gene TRBV5-5, with D tentatively TRBD1 (5 bases). Trimming removed 9 bases from V and 6 bases from J, with 27 bases in between. This CDR3 spans 16 amino acids. From germline, CDR1 is SGHKS and CDR2 YYEKEE (reference sequence). CDR3 in amino acids: CANQLIPPGGVSEAFF. The CDR3 DNA is TGTGCCAACCAATTAATTCCCCCCGGAGGGGTTTCTGAAGCTTTCTTT.

To note about this clonotype: Since the CDR3 does not end with the conserved phenylalanine or tryptophan, this likely comes from a read error. This sequence joins TRBV20-1 and TRBJ2-7, with D perhaps TRBD1 (6 bases). The CDR3 length is 12 residues. Germline values: CDR1 DFQATT, CDR2 SNEGSKA (reference sequence). The germline V and J ends were trimmed by 6 bases and 6 bases, with 15 bases remaining between them. The CDR3 spells CSAEGVLCEQYI. For the CDR3, the DNA is TGCAGTGCCGAGGGGGTCCTGTGCGAGCAGTACATC.

About this clonotype: The junction and the germline gene differ at one end; a read error may be behind it. The CDR3 loop reads CTSTLDREGDYTF. The CDR3 DNA is TGTACCAGCACTTTAGACAGGGAGGGTGACTACACCTTC. This sequence joins TRBV6-5 and TRBJ1-2, with 7 bases matching TRBD1. Germline V gene lookup returns CDR1 MNHEY and CDR2 SVGAGI. The CDR3 sequence is 13 residues long.